This T cell receptor beta chain was found in a study of Graves' ophthalmopathy and Graves' hyperthyroidism. CDR1 is SGHRS and CDR2 is YFSETQ in the germline V gene. The CDR3 sequence is 16 residues long. Germline trimming cut 3 bases from V and 8 bases from J; bases unmatched to any gene: 9. The sample holds a few counts of this clonotype. Uncontrolled infections, other autoimmune diseases, pregnancy or lactation barred patients from enrollment. Amplification of the TCR beta CDR3 regions used RNA transcripts (as template). After a first-round RT-PCR with HTBI primers, a second-round multiplex PCR was run. From the multiplex PCR reads, TCRdb called clonotypes with MiXCR, one entry per CDR3 protein. The sample records some 350,000 distinct CDR3 sequences, approximately 18% being singletons.

The clonotype comes from an adult woman with stable Graves' hyperthyroidism. The sample was peripheral blood. This rearrangement joins TRBV5-1 to TRBJ1-6, with TRBD1 matching over 9 bases. CDR3 nucleotide sequence: TGCGCCAGCAGCTCGAGCCGGGACAGGGTTGATTCACCCCTCCACTTT. It translates to CASSSSRDRVDSPLHF.